This T cell receptor beta chain was profiled in a study of monozygotic twins with inflammatory bowel disease (dated by TCRdb to between 2019 and 2020). With respect to the entire study: A total of 28 monozygotic twin pairs were included in the full study, comprising nine German pairs (four IBD-concordant, five IBD-discordant) and 19 IBD-discordant Danish pairs. Disease-associated traits were sought mainly through comparisons between IBD patients and their genetically identical healthy co-twins within discordant pairs. Each individual had, on average, about 151 000 unique TCRalpha sequences and 181 000 unique TCRbeta sequences available for analysis. Overall study results and their limits: No single strong signal or clonotype linked to IBD turned up in the results, so the idea that one exists was not supported. Because patients received different immunosuppressive treatments, the repertoires may have picked up extra background noise and variability between individuals. No difference in repertoire similarity was observed between concordant and discordant twins, possibly owing to limited statistical power. The analysis was unable to tell different T cell subtypes apart. IBD patients had lower TCRbeta repertoire diversity, measured by the inverse Simpson index, than their healthy co-twins. Fewer clonotypes were shared with other individuals by IBD patients than by healthy twins, most markedly in patients showing signs of disease activity.

Including cysteine and phenylalanine, the CDR3 has 15 amino acids. The protein alone is recorded here. As encoded in the germline V gene, CDR1 is SGHRS while CDR2 is YFSETQ. From each donor, an approximately 2.5 ml peripheral blood sample was drawn into PAXgene tubes and stored at -80 degrees C. Without any T cell sorting, total RNA was extracted from whole blood using the PAXgene blood miRNA kit on an automated QIAcube. Peripheral blood from monozygotic twin pairs who were concordant or discordant for inflammatory bowel disease underwent deep TCRalpha and TCRbeta repertoire profiling using unique molecular barcoding. Smoking habits were recorded for all twin pairs, and individuals were classified as current, former or never smokers. The method was 5' RACE. Each TCR library was prepared from about 3.5 ug of total RNA. For each sample, cDNA synthesis with SMARTScribe reverse transcriptase was split into eight separate reactions. During cDNA synthesis, unique molecular identifiers containing a 6-nucleotide sample barcode were introduced by template switching. Two nested PCRs of around 15 and 10 cycles amplified the TCRalpha and TCRbeta cDNA, and bead purification followed each PCR. Before amplification, cDNA was treated with uracil DNA-glycosylase and purified using the QIAquick PCR purification kit. The second PCR added Illumina TruSeq-compatible adapters along with sample-specific barcodes. Library quality and concentration were checked on TapeStation and Qubit, and libraries were pooled at about 5 ng each. Sequencing of the pooled libraries was done on an Illumina HiSeq2500 single-index Rapid Run using custom sequencing primers and 2 x 100 bp reads. In the authors' own workflow: PCR and sequencing errors were corrected by UMI-based consensus assembly using MiGEC version 1.2.6. MiXCR version 2.1.1 handled V(D)J alignment, clonotype assembly and CDR3 extraction. To normalise gene usage, clonotype sharing and MAIT/NKT TCR abundance, the analysis used the top 1000, 10 000 and 20 000 clonotypes per sample. After downsampling to 27 000 UMIs, diversity was calculated as the inverse Simpson index using the vegan R package. Paired Mann-Whitney U tests on discordant twin pairs were used, with Benjamini-Hochberg multiple-testing correction. TCRdb reprocessed the reads and lists each CDR3 protein sequence as a single entry, with no DNA. The V and J calls were not made by the authors but by TCRdb's processing. The table kept for this sample lists more than 300,000 distinct CDR3 sequences. The ten largest account for 2.6% of the sample.

With respect to this clonotype: Its antigen remains undetermined.

The chain uses TRBV5-1 and TRBJ2-2. This TCR was sampled from a human donor with ulcerative colitis or Crohn's disease, or a healthy co-twin of an affected twin (not recorded which). The specimen was blood. The CDR3 sequence is CASSFAHSNTGELFF. The CDR3, completed at both ends by the reference TRBV5-1 and TRBJ2-2 genes, gives the full variable domain KAGVTQTPRYLIKTRGQQVTLSCSPISGHRSVSWYQQTPGQGLQFLFEYFSETQRNKGNFPGRFSGRQFSNSRSEMNVSTLELGDSALYLCASSFAHSNTGELFFGEGSRLTVL.